A selection of T cell receptor beta chains follows, all from one sample in a study of cytomegalovirus exposure and HLA in healthy donors. Profiled with immunoSEQ multiplex PCR; TCRdb holds only in-frame clones, not every one. This sample yields a few hundred thousand clones, of which approximately 68% are seen a single time; approximately 1.9% belongs to the top ten. Sequencing used PBMCs. The receptor set was obtained from a woman in her 30s in good health and CMV-seronegative. The CDR3 runs from the conserved cysteine through the conserved F or W. Each record gives: V gene, J gene, clone size, D gene, CDR3 protein, CDR3 DNA. A D gene is named only where the DNA matches it firmly. A clone size is listed for some rows: how often the clone was seen (once, few, many), or a class if it is expanded.

TRBV5-1,TRBJ2-5,.,TRBD1,CASSPRDRQETQYF,TGCGCCAGCAGCCCTAGGGACAGACAAGAGACCCAGTACTTC
TRBV5-1,TRBJ1-1,.,TRBD1,CASRRGQGTMNTEAFF,TGCGCCAGCAGACGGGGACAGGGAACGATGAACACTGAAGCTTTCTTT
TRBV11-2,TRBJ2-1,.,TRBD2,CASSLAAGLLNEQFF,TGTGCCAGCAGCTTAGCAGCGGGACTACTCAATGAGCAGTTCTTC
TRBV7-9,TRBJ2-5,.,.,CASSPSGGQETQYF,TGTGCCAGCAGCCCTTCTGGGGGGCAAGAGACCCAGTACTTC
TRBV5-4,TRBJ2-2,few,.,CASSLERGGAGELFF,TGTGCCAGCAGCTTGGAGCGAGGGGGGGCCGGGGAGCTGTTTTTT
TRBV30,TRBJ2-3,.,.,CAWSIQGFPDTQYF,TGTGCCTGGAGTATACAGGGATTTCCAGATACGCAGTATTTT
TRBV29-1,TRBJ1-1,many,.,CSVEGGETEAFF,TGCAGCGTTGAAGGGGGAGAGACTGAAGCTTTCTTT
TRBV6-6,TRBJ2-2,.,TRBD2,CASSYRGAGDGGELFF,TGTGCCAGCAGTTACCGGGGCGCGGGGGATGGCGGGGAGCTGTTTTTT
TRBV18,TRBJ2-3,.,TRBD2,CASSLLAGADTQYF,TGTGCCAGCTCACTACTAGCGGGGGCAGATACGCAGTATTTT
TRBV5-4,TRBJ2-3,.,TRBD2,CASSRSSGADTQYF,TGTGCCAGCAGCCGTTCCAGCGGGGCAGATACGCAGTATTTT
TRBV6-1,TRBJ1-5,.,TRBD1,CASSLTGVNQPQHF,TGTGCCAGCAGCTTGACAGGGGTAAATCAGCCCCAGCATTTT
TRBV6-1,TRBJ1-2,.,.,CAISDHRADQDYGYTF,TGTGCCATCAGTGACCACAGGGCGGATCAGGACTATGGCTACACCTTC
TRBV27,TRBJ2-6,.,TRBD2,CASSFGLADNVLTF,TGTGCCAGCAGTTTCGGACTAGCAGACAACGTCCTGACTTTC
TRBV7-6,TRBJ2-5,.,.,CASSPDGQLQETQYF,TGTGCCAGCAGCCCAGATGGACAGCTCCAAGAGACCCAGTACTTC
TRBV11-3,TRBJ2-1,once,.,CASSSQDSTPYNEQFF,TGTGCCAGCAGCTCACAGGACAGTACCCCCTACAATGAGCAGTTCTTC
TRBV7-9,TRBJ1-4,few,TRBD1,CASSLGQPNEKLFF,TGTGCCAGCAGCTTGGGACAGCCTAATGAAAAACTGTTTTTT
TRBV18,TRBJ2-2,.,TRBD2,CASSPRGLAGTGELFF,TGTGCCAGCTCACCAAGGGGACTAGCGGGCACCGGGGAGCTGTTTTTT
TRBV11-3,TRBJ2-5,.,TRBD2,CASSPGTSGSETQYF,TGTGCCAGCAGCCCGGGGACTAGCGGGTCAGAGACCCAGTACTTC
TRBV6-4,TRBJ1-3,.,.,CASSDSNGQPDLGNTIYF,TGTGCCAGCAGTGACTCGAACGGACAGCCCGACTTAGGAAACACCATATATTTT
TRBV14,TRBJ2-1,.,.,CASSQTATVQFF,TGTGCCAGCAGCCAAACGGCGACAGTGCAGTTCTTC
TRBV29-1,TRBJ2-3,.,.,CSVELNDLPTDTQYF,TGCAGCGTTGAATTGAACGACTTACCCACAGATACGCAGTATTTT
TRBV6-6,TRBJ2-7,.,TRBD1,CASSYPGQGAYEQYF,TGTGCCAGCAGTTACCCAGGACAGGGGGCCTACGAGCAGTACTTC
TRBV6-1,TRBJ2-3,.,.,CASSEGGLGTDTQYF,TGTGCCAGCAGTGAAGGCGGGCTTGGCACAGATACGCAGTATTTT
TRBV6-5,TRBJ1-2,.,TRBD1,CASTNAGTGYGYTF,TGTGCCAGCACCAATGCCGGGACAGGGTACGGCTACACCTTC
TRBV5-5,TRBJ2-6,.,.,CASSFAPQGPVSGANVLTF,TGTGCCAGCAGCTTCGCCCCCCAGGGGCCGGTCTCTGGGGCCAACGTCCTGACTTTC
TRBV6-6,TRBJ1-1,few,.,CASSYAGTTEAFF,TGTGCCAGCAGTTACGCCGGGACTACTGAAGCTTTCTTT
TRBV7-9,TRBJ2-2,.,TRBD1,CASSFPGTGDTGELFF,TGTGCCAGCAGCTTCCCCGGGACAGGGGATACCGGGGAGCTGTTTTTT
TRBV9,TRBJ1-4,.,TRBD1,CASSLQGRPNEKLFF,TGTGCCAGCAGCTTACAGGGGCGACCCAATGAAAAACTGTTTTTT
TRBV5-6,TRBJ1-2,.,.,CASSLVGNYGYTF,TGTGCCAGCAGCTTGGTCGGTAACTATGGCTACACCTTC
TRBV7-9,TRBJ2-1,.,TRBD2,CASSRPEASGFHNEQFF,TGTGCCAGCAGCCGACCTGAGGCTAGCGGGTTTCACAATGAGCAGTTCTTC
TRBV18,TRBJ1-3,.,.,CASSPPGHPGNTIYF,TGTGCCAGCTCCCCACCGGGGCATCCTGGAAACACCATATATTTT
TRBV2,TRBJ2-4,.,TRBD2,CASSPGGDIQYF,TGTGCCAGCAGTCCCGGGGGGGACATTCAGTACTTC